This T cell receptor beta chain originates from a study of human T cells and chemical hapten exposure. Study-wide context: Sensitizing treatment utilized 2% DPC over a roughly 2 cm by roughly 2 cm portion of upper inner arm skin.

The time point denotes: patch test 3, about 24 weeks after DPC sensitization. Described treatment: therapeutic diphenylcyclopropenone sensitization with weekly scalp DPC. The drawing of blood occurred before each patch test was applied. In the authors' workflow: Sample TCR counts, which ranged from 23,224 to 690,600, had a median of around 96,000. TCRdb used MiXCR to reprocess the RACE reads, holding one entry per CDR3 protein. The V and J calls and clone size are TCRdb's, not the authors'. Here the sample spans roughly 53,000 distinct CDR3 sequences, 9.9% being singletons. Germline loops: CDR1 SQVTM, CDR2 ANQGSEA. The CDR3 has 14 amino acids. With 5 bases clipped from V and 10 bases from J, the junction kept 13 bases outside the gene matches. There are many counts of this clonotype.

This material consisted of whole blood, taken in connection with sensitization to the hapten diphenylcyclopropenone (DPC). J is TRBJ2-5 and V is TRBV29-1, with 10 bases identical to TRBD1. This clonotype was sampled from a woman in her thirties or forties with alopecia areata. Some clones in this sample may be carry-over from other donors' samples. The CDR3 protein is CSVLPGTGVQSQYF. In DNA, the CDR3 is TGCAGCGTTCTTCCCGGGACAGGGGTGCAGAGCCAGTACTTC.